This record concerns one T cell receptor beta chain sequence. Its recognized antigen is unknown. The input lacks base qualities; no much larger clone sits a single base away. Libraries came from the immunoSEQ multiplex PCR assay. The multiplex PCR relied on a mix of 60 forward primers for TCR Vbeta segments and 13 reverse primers for TCR Jbeta segments. A multiplex PCR assay on genomic DNA amplified the CDR3 region of rearranged TCR beta genes. On the Illumina HiSeq System, the amplified TCR beta libraries were sequenced as 87-base-pair reads. The source study handled its data this way. A later analysis tallied around 82 million unique TCR beta chains across the 700 or so repertoires, and approximately 11 million of those chains were shared by two or more donors. A nearest-neighbor algorithm error-corrected the raw reads and collapsed the reads into unique sequences, merging closely related sequences to remove PCR and sequencing errors. V, D and J gene segments were assigned by aligning CDR3 sequences to IMGT reference sequences. For a sequence to be retained, a match of at least six nucleotides to both a V gene segment and a J gene segment was required. Rearrangements were classified as productive when the CDR3 lacked stop codons and remained in frame with V and J, and all other rearrangements were classified as non-productive. Following IMGT convention, CDR3 was defined as the stretch from the second conserved V-encoded cysteine to the conserved J-encoded phenylalanine. The earlier analysis of fewer than 750 of the donors excluded sequences that lacked an unambiguous match to a single V gene segment. In an earlier analysis of 587 of the donors, a V segment was called functional when productive rearrangements were above 56.7%, and segregating when the standard deviation between donors exceeded 5%. To diagnose cytomegalovirus status from the catalog of TCR beta chain sequences, a statistical classification framework was built. V and J gene assignment, in a later analysis, came from comparing TCR nucleotide sequences with IMGT/GENE-DB human TR gene sequences. A later analysis assigned CDR3 sequences and most-parsimonious VDJ recombination scenarios with the TCRdist pipeline. In a later analysis, each TCR beta chain was defined by its CDR3 amino acid sequence together with its V-gene family, and reads lacking a unique V-gene family were excluded. In a later analysis, 450 to 600 highly shared, low-generation-probability nucleotide sequences were removed to address suspected cross-contamination and a sequencing artifact. For each public chain, a later analysis derived a clonal expansion index from normalized ranks of inferred template counts within each repertoire. In a later analysis, generation probabilities were computed with a VDJ recombination model fitted to out-of-frame rearrangements, and the resulting probabilities were checked against IGoR. In a later analysis, TCR-TCR, TCR-HLA and TCR-CMV co-occurrence was scored with hypergeometric tests, and a repertoire-size bias correction was applied to TCR pairs. False discovery rates were estimated in a later analysis by permuting HLA or CMV assignments 20 times. In a later analysis, co-occurring TCRs were grouped using DBSCAN, with TCRdist sequence similarity added in when clustering inside HLA-allele-positive subsets. Repertoires with fewer than 30,000 or more than 120,000 public chains, plus five repertoires with anomalous nucleotide sharing, were excluded from co-occurrence clustering. Drawn from immuneACCESS, this table holds only the in-frame rearrangements with V and J called that TCRdb kept. Clones are partly lost; checked studies trace under half to an unresolved V gene and leave the rest unexplained. For V, J and clone size, that table is used; D and trimming come from the DNA. The sample table records approximately 180,000 clones; just under 85% of these occur just once. The top ten clones comprise around 5% of the sample.

This specimen comes from a study of cytomegalovirus exposure and HLA in healthy donors (dated by TCRdb to between 2016 and 2019). A note on the overall study: In an earlier analysis of about 560 of the donors, 276 Gb of sequence data and 95 million to 130 million unique TCR beta sequences from about 190 million T cells were reported. An early release that covered fewer than 750 HLA-typed donors contained 300 to 350 gigabases of sequencing data and around 80 million unique TCR sequences. Of the approximately 400 genotyped donors, around 81% fell in the genetic ancestry cluster associated with self-reported Caucasian donors. The study aimed to test whether cataloging public T cell receptors could reveal signatures of past pathogen exposure. The T cell repertoires of under 700 subjects were profiled by immunosequencing and related to cytomegalovirus serostatus. Besides the first cohort of 500 to 700 subjects, a separate validation cohort made up of roughly 130 different subjects was used. To predict cytomegalovirus infection status, the study combined high-throughput TCR immunosequencing, statistical association of individual TCRs with disease status, and machine learning. In a later analysis, previously published TCR beta repertoires from roughly 710 donors were re-analyzed and high-resolution HLA genotyping was added so that TCR occurrence patterns could be studied. Rather than drawing on any new phenotypic data, the later analysis identified candidate immune exposures from TCR beta sequences and the way those sequences occurred across donors. To decide whether each TCR beta V gene segment behaved as functional or pseudogenic, an earlier analysis of several hundred of the donors relied on high-throughput TCR beta sequencing. Donor age, sex, ethnicity and CMV serostatus were collected together with the repertoire data. Genome-wide SNP genotypes for about three fifths of the 666 donors were used in a later genetic analysis, which treated that subset as a discovery cohort. All discovery cohort repertoires had been generated on a single sequencing platform. HLA typing covered class I and class II loci at four-digit resolution. The number of typed donors differed by locus: 629-630 for A, B, C, DRB1 and DQB1; some 540 for DQA1; about 600 for DPA1; and roughly 490 for DPB1. Several DR-DQ haplotypes were handled as single units for association and clustering because linkage in the cohort was strong. Among 398 genotyped donors of the cohort, an average of around 240,000 unique TCR beta nucleotide sequences were sequenced per donor, roughly 18% of them non-productive.

General conclusions and limits of the study: In a later analysis, the rate of TCR association differed among HLA loci, with DRB1 alleles having the most associated TCRs and HLA-C alleles having the fewest. A later analysis found that most CMV-associated TCR beta chains appeared HLA-restricted, with HLA associations seemingly driven largely by CMV exposure. The cohort was sequenced for TCR beta chains only, and without alpha or paired-chain data the features that could be detected were limited. Because HLA typing was unavailable for some donors at each locus, only the typed subset was used in association tests. The sequencing pipeline was judged likely to have produced a cluster of highly shared sequence variants as a technical artifact. The 87-base-pair reads could not distinguish some IMGT-functional V segments, including TRBV6-2 and TRBV6-3, so those segments were excluded. Three of the identified cytomegalovirus-associated TCR beta chains were confirmed in vitro to be specific for cytomegalovirus antigens. According to a later analysis, parvovirus B19, influenza, CMV and Epstein-Barr virus appeared linked to several top co-occurrence clusters. The classifier was reported to diagnose cytomegalovirus status with high specificity and sensitivity in both the original and validation cohorts. Correlated functional status among segregating V segments might be attributable to linkage disequilibrium, but an unknown experimental factor could not be ruled out. CMV serostatus was the only immune exposure information available for the cohort. A later genetic analysis reported fewer N-insertions in productive TCRs among donors in an Asian-associated ancestry cluster than the approximately 670-donor mean. A further reported finding was that TCR beta sequences accurately predicted the HLA-A and HLA-B alleles for most subjects in the first cohort. The study gave a list of some 150 TCR beta chains associated with cytomegalovirus. In a later genetic analysis, a missense DCLRE1C variant was associated with V-gene and J-gene trimming of TCR beta chains, and the association was replicated in an independent cohort. When HLA alleles, especially DR and DQ, strongly co-occurred, attributing TCR associations to individual alleles was difficult. According to the authors, the approach could potentially be generalized to other disease states and immunological phenotypes. In a later analysis, HLA-associated TCR beta chains showed more clonal expansion and lower generation probabilities than non-associated chains that were equally common. Most TCR sequences were observed very rarely across donors, whereas some public TCRs were present in many individuals. The presence/absence analyses assumed that sequencing depth was roughly uniform across donors, and that assumption may not be true. Specific HLA alleles were associated with 16,951 TCR beta sequences at a false discovery rate of 0.05 in a later analysis. Broadly in line with IMGT annotations, most TCR beta V segments showed up in productive rearrangements about 90% or about 30% of the time in an earlier analysis of some 590 of the donors. Because counts were too low, around 18 rarely observed V segments, including chromosome 9 orphons, were left out of the earlier analysis of 587 of the donors.

Spanning cysteine to phenylalanine, the CDR3 consists of 15 amino acids. Of all the DNA, just the CDR3 is kept, 45 bases in frame from base 1. CDR1 and CDR2, looked up from the germline V gene (reference sequence), are LNHNV and YYDKDF. V is pared back by 2 bases and J by 6 bases, with 16 bases lying between the germline termini. In total, 600 or so healthy bone marrow donors made up the cohort. Cohort members were all nominally healthy when sampled, although unrecorded immune exposures were likely present. The donor was CMV seropositive and belonged to the group of 250 to 300 seropositive cohort members. A peripheral blood sample was provided by each donor, and peripheral blood mononuclear cells were used for TCR beta sequencing. The Qiagen DNeasy Blood Extraction Kit was used to extract genomic DNA from the blood cell samples.

The rearrangement combines TRBV15 with TRBJ1-2; the D gene cannot be resolved reliably. Sequencing was performed on PBMCs. The origin of this receptor is a girl aged 10 to 17 in good health and CMV-seropositive. The CDR3 region has the sequence CATSRRVPVPHGYTF. The DNA sequence is TGTGCCACCAGCAGACGGGTTCCGGTGCCCCATGGCTACACCTTC.